Each of the 22 T cell receptor beta chains below was sequenced from the same sample in a study of CD8 T cells in ankylosing spondylitis. MiXCR was run by TCRdb on the 5' RACE reads, yielding one entry per CDR3 protein. Of more than 600,000 distinct CDR3 sequences in the sample, roughly 19% were seen once. Findings of the study overall: It appeared that ankylosing spondylitis blood was characterized by a TCR beta motif of fewer than ten highly homologous variants.

These receptors' targets are unknown. The sequencing sample was made of blood, either unsorted or a sorted T cell fraction (not recorded which). The receptor set was obtained from a male donor with ankylosing spondylitis.

V gene TRBV12-3 or TRBV12-4 combines with J gene TRBJ2-3; 7 bases line up with TRBD2. This CDR3 comprises 15 residues. V dropped 7 bases and J dropped 0; count of bases not matched to a gene: 7. CDR3 region: CASTPTGGSTDTQYF. The CDR3 nucleotides are TGTGCCAGCACCCCAACGGGGGGAAGCACAGATACGCAGTATTTT.

This clonotype was observed a handful of times. The rearrangement links TRBV7-9 to TRBJ2-5; possibly TRBD1 or TRBD2 for D (5 bases each). Germline V CDR1 and CDR2: SEHNR, FQNEAQ (reference sequence). The CDR3 extends over 16 amino acids. Trimming took 5 bases from V and 8 from J, leaving 24 bases between them. The CDR3 DNA sequence: TGTGCCAGCAGCACCCAGACGGGACCCAGTAAAGCAACCCAGTACTTC. This gives the protein CASSTQTGPSKATQYF.

This clonotype was found many times. The rearrangement uses TRBV6-1 and TRBJ2-7; 10 nucleotides align to TRBD1. V trimming: 8 bases; J trimming: 6 bases; junction bases outside the gene matches: 7. CDR3 length: 13 residues. Germline V gene sequence: CDR1 MNHNS, CDR2 SASEGT. CDR3: CASGRDRGSEQYF. In DNA form, the CDR3 reads TGTGCCAGCGGGCGGGACAGGGGTAGCGAGCAGTACTTC.

The chain joins TRBV7-9 to TRBJ2-1; D possibly corresponds to TRBD1 (6 bases). This CDR3 has 15 amino acids. CDR1 SEHNR and CDR2 FQNEAQ come from the germline V gene (reference sequence). The V end was cut by 2 bases, the J end by 4 bases, with 12 bases between. CDR3 region: CASSLPRGLYNEQFF. The CDR3 DNA reads as TGTGCCAGCAGCTTACCCAGGGGCCTATACAATGAGCAGTTCTTC.

The chain combines TRBV6-5 with TRBJ1-2; D not resolved. Germline lookup yields CDR1 MNHEY and CDR2 SVGAGI. The CDR3 loop spans 13 amino acids. V was clipped by 1 base and J by 4 bases, with 7 bases between them. CDR3 coding DNA: TGTGCCAGCAGTTACTTCGGACCCTATGGCTACACCTTC. Translated, it gives CASSYFGPYGYTF.

This clonotype was seen just once. This chain joins TRBV20-1 and TRBJ1-2; D is possibly TRBD1 (5 bases). With 3 bases removed from V and 4 bases from J, the gap between germline ends came to 15 bases. The length of the CDR3 is 14 residues. Germline V gene sequence: CDR1 DFQATT, CDR2 SNEGSKA (reference sequence). The CDR3 loop reads CSASRDGIAYGYTF. CDR3 DNA: TGCAGTGCTAGTCGGGACGGCATTGCCTATGGCTACACCTTC.

The rearrangement joins TRBV18 to TRBJ2-5; D might be TRBD1 or TRBD2, each matching 6 bases. The V end lost 0 bases, the J end lost 2 bases, and 13 bases lay between the germline ends. Per germline, CDR1 KGHSH and CDR2 LQKENI. The CDR3 length is 16 residues. CDR3 nucleotide sequence: TGTGCCAGCTCACCACCGGGGGGCTACCATCAAGAGACCCAGTACTTC. It translates to CASSPPGGYHQETQYF.

This clonotype was picked up a small number of times. This chain uses TRBV10-3 with TRBJ1-5, with a tentative D call TRBD1 (6 bases). V gave up 4 bases and J gave up 1 base, with 11 bases separating them. Germline CDR1 reads ENHRY; CDR2 reads SYGVKD. The CDR3 totals 15 residues. The CDR3, as DNA: TGTGCCATCAGTGTGGAGACAGGAAGCAATCAGCCCCAGCATTTT. Translation: CAISVETGSNQPQHF.

The chain employs TRBV4-2 and TRBJ1-1, with D maybe TRBD1 (6 bases). V lost 4 bases and J lost 11, with 20 bases in between. Germline CDR1 and CDR2: LGHNA and YNFKEQ. The CDR3 has 14 residues. The CDR3 is CASSRSDTQGWAFF. CDR3 sequence (DNA): TGTGCCAGCAGCCGAAGCGACACACAGGGATGGGCTTTCTTT.

This clonotype has only a few counts. Compared with germline, one end of the junction differs, possibly owing to a read error. The chain uses TRBV5-1 and TRBJ1-4; possible D gene TRBD1, 5 bases. This CDR3 region has 14 residues. Germline V gene data show CDR1 as SGHRS and CDR2 as YFSETQ. The CDR3 spells CASRLGPQGEKLFF. The CDR3 DNA reads as TGCGCCAGCAGGTTGGGACCGCAAGGTGAAAAACTGTTTTTT.

This clonotype has more than one count but fewer than ten. The chain is built from TRBV18 and TRBJ1-4, with 9 bases that match TRBD1. This CDR3 is built from 16 residues. Trimming cost V 3 bases and J 4 bases; bases outside gene matches: 6. From germline, CDR1 is KGHSH and CDR2 LQKENI. CDR3 region: CASSPGGQGLNEKLFF. CDR3 in DNA: TGTGCCAGCTCACCGGGAGGACAGGGGCTTAATGAAAAACTGTTTTTT. Complete variable domain (other parts from reference TRBV18 and TRBJ1-4): NAGVMQNPRHLVRRRGQEARLRCSPMKGHSHVYWYRQLPEEGLKFMVYLQKENIIDESGMPKERFSAEFPKEGPSILRIQQVVRGDSAAYFCASSPGGQGLNEKLFFGSGTQLSVL.

This clonotype has more than one count but fewer than ten. This chain uses TRBV12-3 or TRBV12-4 with TRBJ2-2; TRBD1 aligns across 7 bases. With V trimmed by 6 bases and J by 4 bases, 8 bases remained unmatched. This CDR3 has 15 amino acids. CDR3: CASSRTGKSTGELFF. CDR3 bases: TGTGCCAGCAGCCGGACAGGCAAGTCCACCGGGGAGCTGTTTTTT.

This chain connects TRBV7-9 to TRBJ2-7; either TRBD1 or TRBD2 may fit D (5 bases each). The CDR3 contains 14 residues. CDR1 is SEHNR, CDR2 FQNEAQ, per germline (reference sequence). V lost 5 bases, J lost 7 bases, and 18 bases lay in between. In DNA form, the CDR3 reads TGTGCCAGCAGCATCCGGGACGTAGCTGGGGAGCAGTACTTC. This gives the protein CASSIRDVAGEQYF. The full variable domain, its missing parts supplied by reference TRBV7-9 and TRBJ2-7, is DTGVSQNPRHKITKRGQNVTFRCDPISEHNRLYWYRQTLGQGPEFLTYFQNEAQLEKSRLLSDRFSAERPKGSFSTLEIQRTEQGDSAMYLCASSIRDVAGEQYFGPGTRLTVT.

This clonotype was detected only a few times. Here the CDR3 reads CASSERQAYGYTF. Written as DNA, the CDR3 is TGTGCCAGCAGTGAGAGACAGGCCTATGGCTACACCTTC. The rearrangement links TRBV2 to TRBJ1-2, with D perhaps matching TRBD1 (6 bases). The CDR3 loop spans 13 amino acids. Per germline, CDR1 SNHLY and CDR2 FYNNEI. The V end was cut by 3 bases, the J end by 4 bases, with 9 bases between.

The chain recombines TRBV10-3 with TRBJ2-2, with 9 positions matching TRBD2. V gave up 10 bases and J gave up 9 bases; unmatched junction bases: 18. Germline CDR1 ENHRY, CDR2 SYGVKD. The CDR3 spans 16 residues. CDR3 DNA: TGTGCCAAACCCCTAGGCGAGCGGGAGGCAACCAGGGAGCTGTTTTTT. Its translation: CAKPLGEREATRELFF.

The V gene is TRBV6-1, the J gene TRBJ2-1; TRBD2 agrees at 12 bases. V lost 6 bases to trimming and J lost 4 bases; unmatched junction nucleotides: 10. The CDR3 extends over 17 amino acids. Germline-derived CDR1 and CDR2 are MNHNS and SASEGT. This chain's CDR3 is CASRQKPLAGGYNEQFF. The CDR3 bases are TGTGCCAGCAGACAAAAGCCCCTAGCGGGAGGGTACAATGAGCAGTTCTTC.

The table lists this clonotype with many counts. J is TRBJ2-2 and V is TRBV12-3 or TRBV12-4; possibly TRBD1 or TRBD2 for D (6 bases each). Between the trimmed V and J ends, which lost 2 bases and 4 bases, there was a span of 11 bases. CDR3 length: 15 amino acids. The CDR3 protein is CASSLWGAVTGELFF. CDR3 bases: TGTGCCAGCAGTTTATGGGGGGCGGTCACCGGGGAGCTGTTTTTT.

V is TRBV12-3 or TRBV12-4 and J is TRBJ1-1, with a tentative D call TRBD1 (6 bases). Deletions cut 5 bases from V and 1 base from J, with 20 bases between. The CDR3 runs 17 residues. CDR3 region: CASSPPGGALGNTEAFF. The CDR3 DNA is TGTGCCAGCAGTCCCCCGGGGGGGGCCCTGGGGAACACTGAAGCTTTCTTT.

The CDR3 DNA follows: TGTGCCAGCAGCCCAGGAGGGACAGGGGGCCCCCTGAACACTGAAGCTTTCTTT. Its translation: CASSPGGTGGPLNTEAFF. This chain joins TRBV7-4 and TRBJ1-1; 12 positions agree with TRBD1. From germline, CDR1 is SGHVT and CDR2 SQSDAQ. J lost 0 bases, V lost 5 bases, and 10 bases had no gene match. This CDR3 region has 18 residues.

The V and J genes are TRBV29-1 and TRBJ2-1, with D perhaps matching TRBD2 (5 bases). The CDR3 has 15 residues. In germline, CDR1 is SQVTM, CDR2 ANQGSEA. Between the trimmed V and J ends, which lost 7 bases and 3 bases, there was a span of 19 bases. CDR3 coding DNA: TGCAGCGCGGGATTAGACGGACCCATCTACAATGAGCAGTTCTTC. This gives the protein CSAGLDGPIYNEQFF.

This chain joins TRBV12-3 or TRBV12-4 and TRBJ2-7; TRBD2 matches at 8 bases. Trimming cost V 5 bases and J 3 bases; bases outside gene matches: 6. The CDR3 extends over 14 amino acids. Written as DNA, the CDR3 is TGTGCCAGCAGTCCGAGCGGGGGCGACTACGAGCAGTACTTC. Its protein is CASSPSGGDYEQYF.

The chain recombines TRBV29-1 with TRBJ2-1, with TRBD1 as a possible D gene (6 bases). CDR1 is SQVTM and CDR2 is ANQGSEA in the germline V gene. The CDR3 covers 12 residues. V lost 5 bases to trimming and J lost 6 bases, with 11 bases between them. The CDR3 sequence is CSVLVGGNEQFF. CDR3 DNA: TGCAGCGTTTTAGTAGGGGGCAATGAGCAGTTCTTC.